Shown below are 23 T cell receptor beta chains from a single sample sequenced in a study of blood T cell repertoires in COVID-19. Assay: immunoSEQ multiplex PCR; the TCRdb copy retains only in-frame clones and omits some. The sample shows around 260,000 clones, around 86% of them seen only once. Material for sequencing was peripheral blood. The receptors were sampled from a woman between 40 and 55 years old who had recovered from COVID-19.

This sequence joins TRBV5-4 and TRBJ2-7, with 13 bases identical to TRBD2. From germline, CDR1 is SGHNT and CDR2 YYREEE (reference sequence). The junction had 2 bases not matched to a gene; V was cut back by 3 bases and J by 2 bases. CDR3 size: 15 residues. For the CDR3, the DNA is TGTGCCAGCAGCTCGACTAGCGGGAGGACCTACGAGCAGTACTTC. This sequence encodes CASSSTSGRTYEQYF.

The rearrangement uses TRBV12-3 or TRBV12-4 and TRBJ2-1, with D tentatively TRBD1 (5 bases). V lost 6 bases to trimming and J lost 9 bases, with 12 bases between them. This CDR3 is built from 12 residues. The CDR3 here is CASSLEGAEQFF. Written as DNA, the CDR3 is TGTGCCAGCAGCCTAGAAGGGGCTGAGCAGTTCTTC.

This chain joins TRBV5-8 and TRBJ2-6; tentative D call: TRBD2 (5 bases). Deletions cut 2 bases from V and 1 base from J, with 16 bases between. In germline, CDR1 is SGHTS, CDR2 YDEGEE. CDR3 size: 18 residues. CDR3: CASSFGRVRGSGANVLTF. The CDR3 DNA sequence: TGTGCCAGCAGCTTTGGGCGGGTTCGGGGATCTGGGGCCAACGTCCTGACTTTC.

This CDR3 reads CASSIWLAGVSSYNEQFF. In DNA form, the CDR3 reads TGTGCCAGTAGTATTTGGCTAGCGGGCGTGAGCTCCTACAATGAGCAGTTCTTC. This chain connects TRBV19 to TRBJ2-1, with TRBD2 identical over 8 bases. V was clipped by 3 bases and J by 0 bases; unmatched bases: 10. Germline CDR1 and CDR2: LNHDA and SQIVND (reference sequence). This CDR3 spans 18 amino acids. Using reference TRBV19 and TRBJ2-1 for the parts outside the CDR3, the full variable domain is DGGITQSPKYLFRKEGQNVTLSCEQNLNHDAMYWYRQDPGQGLRLIYYSQIVNDFQKGDIAEGYSVSREKKESFPLTVTSAQKNPTAFYLCASSIWLAGVSSYNEQFFGPGTRLTVL.

The V and J genes are TRBV19 and TRBJ2-2, with D unresolved. V lost 1 base, J lost 1 base, and 4 bases lay in between. CDR3 size: 14 residues. The germline gives CDR1 LNHDA, CDR2 SQIVND (reference sequence). The CDR3 sequence is CASSIVWNTGELFF. CDR3 nucleotide sequence: TGTGCCAGTAGTATAGTATGGAACACCGGGGAGCTGTTTTTT.

V is TRBV28 and J is TRBJ2-3; 8 nucleotides match TRBD2. Germline V gene sequence: CDR1 MDHEN, CDR2 SYDVKM. V was pared by 7 bases and J by 2 bases, with 8 bases of the junction left unmatched. CDR3 length equals 15 residues. The CDR3 loop reads CASTTPAGVTDTQYF. The CDR3 DNA follows: TGTGCCAGCACCACCCCAGCGGGAGTCACAGATACGCAGTATTTT.

The rearrangement joins TRBV3-1 (or the pseudogene TRBV3-2) to TRBJ2-3; 9 bases are shared with TRBD2. This CDR3 is built from 16 residues. Germline V gene lookup returns CDR1 LGHDT and CDR2 YNNKEL (reference sequence). Trimming at V came to 4 bases and at J to 1 base, leaving 6 bases not matched to a gene. The CDR3 reads CASSRREGPGTDTQYF. CDR3 sequence (DNA): TGTGCCAGCAGCCGGCGGGAGGGCCCTGGCACAGATACGCAGTATTTT.

With regard to this clone: The same CDR3 arises from other DNA sequences in this sample as well. This chain links TRBV3-1 (or the pseudogene TRBV3-2) with TRBJ2-7; 10 bases match TRBD2. With V trimmed by 0 bases and J by 2 bases, 1 base remained unmatched. The germline V gene encodes CDR1 LGHDT and CDR2 YNNKEL (reference sequence). The length of the CDR3 is 15 residues. DNA for the CDR3: TGTGCCAGCAGCCAAGAAAGCGGGAGGGCCTACGAGCAGTACTTC. Amino acids: CASSQESGRAYEQYF.

V gene TRBV3-1 (or the pseudogene TRBV3-2) combines with J gene TRBJ2-7, with TRBD2 identical over 7 bases. J lost 5 bases, V lost 2 bases, and 9 bases had no gene match. The CDR3 consists of 15 residues. Germline assignment: CDR1 LGHDT and CDR2 YNNKEL (reference sequence). CDR3 bases: TGTGCCAGCAGCCAAATTGTTGGCGGGAGCAACGAGCAGTACTTC. Its translation: CASSQIVGGSNEQYF.

The chain is built from TRBV6-5 and TRBJ1-4; the D gene is possibly TRBD1 (6 bases). V gave up 0 bases and J gave up 8 bases, with 13 bases separating them. CDR1 and CDR2 from the germline V gene are MNHEY and SVGAGI. The length of the CDR3 is 15 residues. The DNA of the CDR3 is TGTGCCAGCAGTTACTCGGGGGCAAGGGGCGAAAAACTGTTTTTT. It translates to CASSYSGARGEKLFF.

The chain has TRBV6-2 or TRBV6-3 and TRBJ2-1, with D perhaps TRBD2 (6 bases). V dropped 6 bases and J dropped 6 bases, with 15 bases sitting between them. This CDR3 spans 14 amino acids. The germline gives CDR1 MNHEY, CDR2 SVGEGT. CDR3: CASSMGLASNEQFF. The CDR3 bases are TGTGCCAGCAGCATGGGACTTGCGTCCAATGAGCAGTTCTTC.

CDR3 bases: TGTGCCAGCAGCTTAATTGAGGGCACTGAAGCTTTCTTT. Protein sequence: CASSLIEGTEAFF. The chain carries TRBV7-9 and TRBJ1-1, with no clear D. The CDR3 is made up of 13 amino acids. Germline V gives CDR1 SEHNR, CDR2 FQNEAQ (reference sequence). V lost 2 bases to trimming and J lost 4 bases, with 8 bases between them.

The CDR3 spells CASSLMGGVHGYTF. The CDR3 region has the DNA TGTGCCAGCAGCCTGATGGGGGGAGTTCATGGCTACACCTTC. V usage is TRBV9 and J usage is TRBJ1-2; maybe TRBD1 (5 bases). The V end was cut by 4 bases, the J end by 6 bases, with 16 bases between. Germline V gives CDR1 SGDLS, CDR2 YYNGEE. The CDR3 covers 14 residues. The variable domain in full, with the rest retrieved from reference TRBV9 and TRBJ1-2, is DSGVTQTPKHLITATGQRVTLRCSPRSGDLSVYWYQQSLDQGLQFLIQYYNGEERAKGNILERFSAQQFPDLHSELNLSSLELGDSALYFCASSLMGGVHGYTFGSGTRLTVV.

J is TRBJ2-2 and V is TRBV4-2; 7 bases line up with TRBD1. The CDR3 is 16 amino acids. The trim removed 0 bases at V and 5 bases at J, leaving 6 bases unmatched. The germline CDR1 and CDR2 sequences are LGHNA and YNFKEQ. The CDR3 nucleotides are TGTGCCAGCAGCCAAGATTGGTCAGGGGGAACCGGGGAGCTGTTTTTT. This gives the protein CASSQDWSGGTGELFF.

The chain links TRBV9 to TRBJ2-1, with 12 bases lining up with TRBD2. CDR3 length: 15 amino acids. The V and J ends lost 4 bases and 5 bases, in that order; junction bases with no gene match: 4. Germline values: CDR1 SGDLS, CDR2 YYNGEE. The CDR3 spells CASSPRTSGNNEQFF. The CDR3, as DNA: TGTGCCAGCAGCCCTCGGACTAGCGGGAACAATGAGCAGTTCTTC.

The V and J genes are TRBV29-1 and TRBJ2-1, with 7 bases identical to TRBD2. CDR3 length: 14 amino acids. After removal of 3 bases from V and 0 bases from J, the junction contained 2 bases not matched to a gene. CDR1 is SQVTM and CDR2 is ANQGSEA in the germline V gene. As DNA, the CDR3 is TGCAGCGTTGACGGCGGGAGCTCCTACAATGAGCAGTTCTTC. Amino acid sequence: CSVDGGSSYNEQFF.

The DNA of the CDR3 is TGTGCCAGCAGCGAGGGACTAGCGGGAGGTGGGGGCAAAAACATTCAGTACTTC. Residues: CASSEGLAGGGGKNIQYF. The chain has TRBV21-1 and TRBJ2-4; the table's D call, TRBD2, has no DNA check behind it. TRBV21-1 is reported as a pseudogene. This CDR3 is built from 18 residues.

The rearrangement uses TRBV18 and TRBJ1-5; TRBD1 aligns across 12 bases. J gave up 4 bases and V 6 bases, and 10 bases lay outside the gene matches. Germline CDR1 reads KGHSH; CDR2 reads LQKENI. CDR3 length equals 17 residues. The CDR3 DNA is TGTGCCAGCTCTGAACTGGGACAGGGGGCGTGGAATCAGCCCCAGCATTTT. This codes for CASSELGQGAWNQPQHF. Together with reference TRBV18 and TRBJ1-5, the CDR3 gives the full variable domain: NAGVMQNPRHLVRRRGQEARLRCSPMKGHSHVYWYRQLPEEGLKFMVYLQKENIIDESGMPKERFSAEFPKEGPSILRIQQVVRGDSAAYFCASSELGQGAWNQPQHFGDGTRLSIL.

Only one count was recorded for this clone. This chain links TRBV11-3 with TRBJ1-5; no reliable D call. Germline lookup yields CDR1 SGHNT and CDR2 YENEEA. V was clipped by 5 bases and J by 0 bases, with 14 bases between them. The CDR3 totals 16 residues. This CDR3 reads CASSPRCPNSNQPQHF. The CDR3 DNA is TGTGCCAGCAGCCCGAGGTGCCCTAATAGCAATCAGCCCCAGCATTTT.

The genes are TRBV24-1 and TRBJ2-3; 7 nucleotides align to TRBD1. Germline lookup yields CDR1 KGHDR and CDR2 SFDVKD. The CDR3 spans 13 residues. J was trimmed by 2 bases and V by 9 bases; bases with no gene match: 4. The CDR3 loop is CATGQVNTDTQYF. CDR3 coding DNA: TGTGCCACCGGACAGGTCAACACAGATACGCAGTATTTT.

This clone was detected only once. The chain recombines TRBV7-6 with TRBJ2-1; D is unclear. CDR3 length equals 11 residues. From germline, CDR1 is SGHVS and CDR2 FNYEAQ. Trimming stripped 3 bases from V and 12 bases from J, with 9 bases between. CDR3 sequence (DNA): TGTGCCAGCAGCTTTAGCCGATGGCAGTTCTTC. It codes for CASSFSRWQFF.

The chain joins TRBV3-1 (or the pseudogene TRBV3-2) to TRBJ2-7; D is perhaps TRBD2 (6 bases). Germline lookup yields CDR1 LGHDT and CDR2 YNNKEL (reference sequence). Between the trimmed V and J ends, which lost 4 bases and 6 bases, there was a span of 13 bases. The CDR3 length is 13 residues. CDR3 sequence (DNA): TGTGCCAGCAGCCGGAGGGACTTCGGCGAGCAGTACTTC. Its translation is CASSRRDFGEQYF.

The chain carries TRBV7-6 and TRBJ2-1; 7 nucleotides line up with TRBD1. CDR3 size: 15 residues. Trimming took 1 base from V and 1 from J; bases not matched to a gene: 1. Germline lookup yields CDR1 SGHVS and CDR2 FNYEAQ. DNA for the CDR3: TGTGCCAGCAGCTTAGGGGACAGTTCCTACAATGAGCAGTTCTTC. Its translation is CASSLGDSSYNEQFF.